What follows are 20 T cell receptor beta chains derived from one specimen sequenced in a study of Graves' ophthalmopathy and Graves' hyperthyroidism. TCR beta CDR3 amplification used RNA transcripts. The workflow started with a first-round RT-PCR run with HTBI primers and then moved on to a second-round multiplex PCR. TCRdb called the multiplex PCR reads again in MiXCR, with one record for every CDR3 protein. In the table there are approximately 1.2 million distinct CDR3 sequences, roughly two fifths of which are singletons. The specimen sequenced was peripheral blood or thyroid tissue (not recorded which). The receptors originated from an adult man with Graves' hyperthyroidism.

The V and J genes are TRBV15 and TRBJ1-1; D perhaps matches TRBD1 (5 bases). Trimming removed 5 bases from V and 4 bases from J, with 17 bases in between. The CDR3 is 15 amino acids. The germline gives CDR1 LNHNV, CDR2 YYDKDF (reference sequence). For the CDR3, the DNA is TGTGCCACCAGCCGGGGACTAGCGGGGCCCACTGAAGCTTTCTTT. Translation: CATSRGLAGPTEAFF. The whole variable domain, filled in from reference TRBV15 and TRBJ1-1, reads DAMVIQNPRYQVTQFGKPVTLSCSQTLNHNVMYWYQQKSSQAPKLLFHYYDKDFNNEADTPDNFQSRRPNTSFCFLDIRSPGLGDTAMYLCATSRGLAGPTEAFFGQGTRLTVV.

The chain combines TRBV20-1 with TRBJ1-1; 9 positions agree with TRBD1. V gave up 4 bases and J gave up 6 bases; unmatched junction bases: 12. The CDR3 totals 15 residues. Germline V gene data show CDR1 as DFQATT and CDR2 as SNEGSKA (reference sequence). The CDR3 loop reads CSATALRDRDPEAFF. As DNA, the CDR3 is TGCAGTGCTACGGCCCTTAGGGACAGGGACCCTGAAGCTTTCTTT.

This clonotype was recorded only once. This sequence joins TRBV10-3 and TRBJ1-5; D not resolved. The germline gives CDR1 ENHRY, CDR2 SYGVKD. V lost 2 bases to trimming and J lost 7 bases, with 6 bases between them. The CDR3 covers 12 residues. CDR3 region: CAISERGQPQHF. CDR3 DNA sequence: TGTGCCATCAGTGAGCGGGGACAGCCCCAGCATTTT.

Concerning this clonotype itself: One end of the junction fails to match germline, which may point to a read error. V usage is TRBV15 and J usage is TRBJ1-6; D is possibly TRBD1 (5 bases). This CDR3 has 15 amino acids. Per the germline V gene, CDR1 is LNHNV and CDR2 is YYDKDF (reference sequence). The CDR3 loop is CAASSLRQSDSPLHF. CDR3 DNA: TGTGCCGCCAGCAGTTTAAGACAGTCGGATTCACCCCTCCACTTT. Variable domain in full (rest from reference TRBV15 and TRBJ1-6): DAMVIQNPRYQVTQFGKPVTLSCSQTLNHNVMYWYQQKSSQAPKLLFHYYDKDFNNEADTPDNFQSRRPNTSFCFLDIRSPGLGDTAMYLCAASSLRQSDSPLHFGNGTRLTVT.

On this clonotype: A much larger clone differs from this one at a single base, so this may be a read error. The chain carries TRBV5-1 and TRBJ1-2, with D possibly matching TRBD1 (5 bases). The CDR3 consists of 18 residues. Germline CDR1 SGHRS, CDR2 YFSETQ. V was cut by 0 bases and J by 0 bases, with 18 bases left in between. CDR3: CASSLVGRRGTANYGYTF. The CDR3 bases are TGCGCCAGCAGCTTGGTCGGACGAAGGGGCACAGCTAACTATGGCTACACCTTC.

This clonotype has ten or more counts. Here the CDR3 reads CASSAGPSSEAFF. The CDR3 DNA is TGCGCCAGCAGCGCCGGGCCGTCCTCTGAAGCTTTCTTT. The chain links TRBV5-1 to TRBJ1-1, with unresolved D. There are 13 residues in the CDR3. Germline CDR1 is SGHRS and CDR2 is YFSETQ. Between the trimmed V and J ends, which lost 4 bases and 6 bases, there was a span of 13 bases.

This clonotype was observed many times. The chain recombines TRBV29-1 with TRBJ1-2; 9 bases agree with TRBD1. Germline CDR1 is SQVTM and CDR2 is ANQGSEA. The CDR3 totals 15 residues. The V gene end was trimmed by 6 bases and the J gene end by 3 bases; junction bases not matched to a gene: 11. The CDR3: CSVQITGGRDYGYTF. The DNA of the CDR3 is TGCAGCGTGCAAATTACAGGGGGCAGGGACTATGGCTACACCTTC.

This chain uses TRBV9 with TRBJ2-7; TRBD2 might be the D (5 bases). V lost 4 bases, J lost 4 bases, and 15 bases lay in between. Germline CDR1 SGDLS, CDR2 YYNGEE. The CDR3 has 14 amino acids. CDR3 nucleotides: TGTGCCAGCAGCCATTCCTTGGGAGTTTACGAGCAGTACTTC. Translation: CASSHSLGVYEQYF.

This clonotype was seen repeatedly, ten times or more. The rearrangement links TRBV20-1 to TRBJ2-5, with unresolved D. The CDR3 runs 10 residues. The V and J ends lost 6 bases and 7 bases respectively, with 9 bases between them. Per germline, CDR1 DFQATT and CDR2 SNEGSKA (reference sequence). The DNA of the CDR3 is TGCAGTGCGAGACTCGGGACCCAGTACTTC. It is translated as CSARLGTQYF.

This CDR3 is CASSPRRASDNEQFF. Written as DNA, the CDR3 is TGTGCCAGCAGCCCCCGCAGGGCTAGCGACAATGAGCAGTTCTTC. The V call is TRBV11-2, the J call TRBJ2-7; TRBD2 is a possible D gene (6 bases). The DNA end lines up better with TRBJ2-1; the J call may be wrong. Looked up from germline, CDR1 is SGHAT and CDR2 is FQNNGV. This CDR3 spans 15 amino acids.

This clonotype was seen only a few times. V gene TRBV28 combines with J gene TRBJ2-7, with 9 bases identical to TRBD2. The CDR3 is 14 residues long. J lost 3 bases, V lost 8 bases, and 8 bases had no gene match. Germline CDR1 MDHEN, CDR2 SYDVKM. CDR3 bases: TGTGCCAGCCACATCAGCGGGGGGAACTACGAGCAGTACTTC. Protein: CASHISGGNYEQYF. The full variable domain, its missing parts supplied by reference TRBV28 and TRBJ2-7, is DVKVTQSSRYLVKRTGEKVFLECVQDMDHENMFWYRQDPGLGLRLIYFSYDVKMKEKGDIPEGYSVSREKKERFSLILESASTNQTSMYLCASHISGGNYEQYFGPGTRLTVT.

The rearrangement links TRBV7-9 to TRBJ1-1; D is ambiguous. Germline CDR1 is SEHNR and CDR2 is FQNEAQ (reference sequence). Trimming removed 3 bases at V and 4 bases at J, with 9 bases between. This CDR3 is 13 amino acids long. The CDR3 DNA is TGTGCCAGCAGCTTTCTTCTGAGCACTGAAGCTTTCTTT. It encodes CASSFLLSTEAFF. The full variable domain, in which reference TRBV7-9 and TRBJ1-1 provide the parts outside the CDR3, is DTGVSQNPRHKITKRGQNVTFRCDPISEHNRLYWYRQTLGQGPEFLTYFQNEAQLEKSRLLSDRFSAERPKGSFSTLEIQRTEQGDSAMYLCASSFLLSTEAFFGQGTRLTVV.

The V and J genes are TRBV2 and TRBJ2-7; TRBD2 might be the D (6 bases). CDR1 is SNHLY and CDR2 is FYNNEI in the germline V gene. The V and J ends lost 2 bases and 3 bases respectively, with 11 bases between them. The CDR3 has 14 amino acids. The CDR3 region is CASSESGVVYEQYF. The CDR3, as DNA: TGTGCCAGCAGTGAATCGGGGGTTGTCTACGAGCAGTACTTC. Filled out from reference TRBV2 and TRBJ2-7, the complete variable domain reads EPEVTQTPSHQVTQMGQEVILRCVPISNHLYFYWYRQILGQKVEFLVSFYNNEISEKSEIFDDQFSVERPDGSNFTLKIRSTKLEDSAMYFCASSESGVVYEQYFGPGTRLTVT.

The chain uses TRBV7-2 and TRBJ1-1; D remains ambiguous. Germline V gene lookup returns CDR1 SGHTA and CDR2 FQGNSA. V was pared by 1 base and J by 5 bases, with 11 bases between. This CDR3 spans 14 amino acids. The CDR3 reads CASSLDRSKTEAFF. In DNA, the CDR3 is TGTGCCAGCAGCTTAGACCGGTCTAAAACTGAAGCTTTCTTT.

The sample holds many counts of this clonotype. The chain joins TRBV10-3 to TRBJ1-4, with D unclear. The V and J ends lost 0 bases and 7 bases respectively, with 15 bases between them. Germline CDR1 and CDR2: ENHRY and SYGVKD. The CDR3 has 16 amino acids. DNA of the CDR3: TGTGCCATCAGTGAGTCTGGGCCAACGCTGGGTGAAAAACTGTTTTTT. It translates to CAISESGPTLGEKLFF.

The chain uses TRBV30 and TRBJ1-5, with D possibly TRBD1 on 5 matching bases. The CDR3 is 13 amino acids. Trimming stripped 4 bases from V and 4 bases from J, with 11 bases between. From germline, CDR1 is GTSNPN and CDR2 SVGIG (reference sequence). The CDR3 DNA sequence: TGTGCCTGGAACCGGGACCTAAATCAGCCCCAGCATTTT. This gives the protein CAWNRDLNQPQHF.

This clonotype was picked up a small number of times. The chain links TRBV4-1 to TRBJ1-2; 7 nucleotides align to TRBD1. J gave up 8 bases and V 3 bases, and 9 bases lay outside the gene matches. CDR1 and CDR2 (germline): MGHRA, YSYEKL. This CDR3 has 14 amino acids. The CDR3 bases are TGCGCCAGCAGCCAGCCACAGGGGTTTGGGGGCTACACCTTC. Protein: CASSQPQGFGGYTF.

This chain joins TRBV12-3 or TRBV12-4 and TRBJ1-2; D is perhaps TRBD1 (6 bases). This CDR3 has 16 amino acids. V dropped 6 bases and J dropped 0 bases, with 17 bases sitting between them. In DNA form, the CDR3 reads TGTGCCAGCAGCCCTTCACTAGGGGGAGCTAACTATGGCTACACCTTC. Translated: CASSPSLGGANYGYTF.

The table lists this clonotype with a few counts. The V gene is TRBV30, the J gene TRBJ2-7; 8 bases align to TRBD2. The V and J ends lost 3 bases and 2 bases, in that order; junction bases with no gene match: 3. From germline, CDR1 is GTSNPN and CDR2 SVGIG (reference sequence). This CDR3 comprises 13 residues. Here the CDR3 DNA reads TGTGCCTGGAGACGGGGACTAGCCTACGAGCAGTACTTC. Its translation: CAWRRGLAYEQYF.

The chain couples TRBV5-1 to TRBJ1-5; no clear D. With 2 bases removed from V and 0 bases from J, the gap between germline ends came to 9 bases. Germline assignment: CDR1 SGHRS and CDR2 YFSETQ. The CDR3 has 15 residues. The CDR3, as DNA: TGCGCCAGCAGCTTTGATGGTGATAGCAATCAGCCCCAGCATTTT. Translating it yields CASSFDGDSNQPQHF.